This T cell receptor (beta chain) was identified during a study of shared T cell receptors in the human thymus. The ends were cut back, 4 bases at V and 2 bases at J, with 15 bases in the middle. The CDR3 consists of 17 residues. Germline CDR1 reads LGHNA; CDR2 reads YSLEER. Measured with immunoSEQ multiplex PCR; TCRdb has only the in-frame clones, and not every one. The profile shows some 640,000 clones, approximately 87% of them singletons. These same records also appear under a second study, on human thymus T cells. As that report states: Resections removed during corrective heart surgery provided the thymus tissue used. Apparent skewing of V and J gene usage characterized both thymic and blood repertoires.

The rearrangement links TRBV4-3 to TRBJ2-6; a weak D match, TRBD1 (5 bases). The sample taken for sequencing was thymocytes. The origin of this receptor is a boy in the first two years of life with a congenital heart defect. The CDR3 DNA reads as TGCGCCAGCAGCCTCACTCATTGCAGGGCTGGGGCCAACGTCCTGACTTTC. It yields the protein CASSLTHCRAGANVLTF.